This T cell receptor beta chain was obtained from a study of T cells in Graves' hyperthyroidism and ophthalmopathy. CDR3 length: 14 residues. Losses at the gene ends were 0 bases for V and 5 bases for J; bases not matched to a gene: 3. From germline, CDR1 is DFQATT and CDR2 SNEGSKA (reference sequence). Study-level findings and limits: A model using 13 V-J features told ophthalmopathy apart from stable hyperthyroidism.

Amplification yielded TCR beta CDR3 regions, with RNA transcripts as the source. HTBI primers drove first-round RT-PCR of the TCR CDR3. Via MiXCR, TCRdb re-called the multiplex PCR reads, giving one row per CDR3 protein. The sample records about 840,000 distinct CDR3 sequences, over 35% being singletons. To note about this clonotype: Its target is not known.

The receptor's source is a man aged 18-30 years with Graves' hyperthyroidism. The sample comprised blood. This chain joins TRBV20-1 and TRBJ2-7, with TRBD2 identical over 11 bases. The CDR3 DNA is TGCAGTGCTAGAGATACTAGCGGGGGTAACGAGCAGTACTTC. It encodes CSARDTSGGNEQYF.